This T cell receptor (beta chain) was captured in a study of blood T cell repertoires in COVID-19. Per germline, CDR1 MNHEY and CDR2 SMNVEV (reference sequence). This CDR3 has 18 residues. Losses at the gene ends were 2 bases for V and 5 bases for J; bases not matched to a gene: 11. How the authors handled the data: Nucleated cell counts were estimated from reference gene primer amplification. Assay used: immunoSEQ multiplex PCR; TCRdb lists only in-frame clones, some missing. V and J calls and clone size are those listed in that table; D and trimming were worked out from the DNA. The sample consists of roughly 68,000 clones, 85% to 90% of them appearing once.

This TCR came from an elderly woman with active COVID-19. The sequencing sample was made of peripheral blood. V usage is TRBV27 and J usage is TRBJ2-1; 11 positions match TRBD1. The CDR3 loop is CASSLRTGGSGTNNEQFF. The CDR3 DNA reads TGTGCCAGCAGTTTACGGACAGGGGGCTCCGGGACTAACAATGAGCAGTTCTTC.